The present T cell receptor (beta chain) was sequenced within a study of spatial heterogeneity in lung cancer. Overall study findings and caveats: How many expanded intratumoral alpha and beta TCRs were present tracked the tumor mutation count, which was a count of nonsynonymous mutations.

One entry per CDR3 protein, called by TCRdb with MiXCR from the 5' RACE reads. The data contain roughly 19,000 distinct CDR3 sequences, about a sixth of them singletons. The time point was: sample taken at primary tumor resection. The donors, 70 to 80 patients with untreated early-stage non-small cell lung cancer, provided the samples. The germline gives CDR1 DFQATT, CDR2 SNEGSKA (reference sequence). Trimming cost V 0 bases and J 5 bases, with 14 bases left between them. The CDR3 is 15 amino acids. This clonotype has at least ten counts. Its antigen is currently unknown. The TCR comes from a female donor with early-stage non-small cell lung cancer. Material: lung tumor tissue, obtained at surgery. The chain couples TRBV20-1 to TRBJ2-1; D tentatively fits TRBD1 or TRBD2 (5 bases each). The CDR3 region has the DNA TGCAGTGCTAGAGATCAAGGGGACCCCCACAATGAGCAGTTCTTC. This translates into CSARDQGDPHNEQFF.